Here is one T cell receptor beta chain with its context. Its target is unknown. The record originates from a study of regulatory T cells. The PCR used 52 TRBV and 13 TRBJ primers. Generated by immunoSEQ multiplex PCR, the TCRdb table keeps only in-frame clones and is missing some. Among over 3,500 clones listed, more than 85% were seen once. Patients aged 2 to 39 years had fewer naive and more memory CD4+ and CD8+ T cells. CD4+ T cells were divided by sorting: CD25-high CD127-low Tregs, CD25-low CD127-high conventional cells. The CDR3 has 15 amino acids. V shed 4 bases and J 9 bases; nucleotides not matched to a gene: 10. CDR1 SGHRS and CDR2 YFSETQ come from the germline V gene. Study-level findings and limits: Compared with autologous conventional CD4+ cells and control regulatory cells, CD3G-deficient regulatory T cells showed reduced diversity. Restriction of the Treg repertoire varied, most prominent in the two most severe patients.

This chain uses TRBV5-1 with TRBJ1-2; 12 bases fit TRBD1. Sample: CD4+ Tregs sorted from blood. This TCR derives from a child under 10 years old with CD3G deficiency. The CDR3: CASSPIPGQGASYTF. The CDR3 DNA reads TGCGCCAGCAGCCCAATCCCGGGACAGGGGGCGAGCTACACCTTC.